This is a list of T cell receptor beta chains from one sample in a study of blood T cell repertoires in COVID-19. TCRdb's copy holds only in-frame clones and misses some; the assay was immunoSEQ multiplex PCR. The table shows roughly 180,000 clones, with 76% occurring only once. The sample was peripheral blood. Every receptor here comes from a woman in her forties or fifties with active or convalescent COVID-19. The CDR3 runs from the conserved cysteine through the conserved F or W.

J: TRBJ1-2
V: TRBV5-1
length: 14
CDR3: CASSEARGAYGYTF

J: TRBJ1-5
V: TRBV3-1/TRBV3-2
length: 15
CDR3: CASSQGAGGNQPQHF

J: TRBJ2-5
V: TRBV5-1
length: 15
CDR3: CASSLAPGRQETQYF

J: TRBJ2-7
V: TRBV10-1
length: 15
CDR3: CASSDDRDSCYEQYF

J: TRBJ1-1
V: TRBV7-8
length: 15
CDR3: CASSLAGGGNTEAFF

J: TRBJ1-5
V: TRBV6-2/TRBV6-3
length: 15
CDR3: CASSYTALQGQPQHF

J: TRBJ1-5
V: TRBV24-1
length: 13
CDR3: CATSGGGSQPQHF

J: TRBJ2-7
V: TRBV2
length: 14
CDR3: CASSERESSYEQYF

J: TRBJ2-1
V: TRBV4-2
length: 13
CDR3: CASSPSQGNEQFF

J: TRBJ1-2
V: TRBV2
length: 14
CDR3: CASRDRGTSYGYTF

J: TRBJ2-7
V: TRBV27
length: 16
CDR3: CASSLSPTSGNYEQYF

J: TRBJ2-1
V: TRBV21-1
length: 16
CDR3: CASSEPGQGMMNEQFF

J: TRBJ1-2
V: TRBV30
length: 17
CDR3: CAWDSPPGRQTNYGYTF

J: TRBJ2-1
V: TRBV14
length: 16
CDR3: CASSPGQGAIYNEQFF

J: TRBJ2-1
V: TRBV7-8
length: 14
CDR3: CASSLAAGVLEQFF

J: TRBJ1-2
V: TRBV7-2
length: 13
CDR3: CASSLGQLYGYTF

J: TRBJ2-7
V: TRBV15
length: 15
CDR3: CATSRDGQGQDEQYF

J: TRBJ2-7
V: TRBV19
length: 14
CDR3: CASRSGGQGYEQYF

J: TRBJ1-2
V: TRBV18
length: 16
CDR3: CASSPQTGALNYGYTF

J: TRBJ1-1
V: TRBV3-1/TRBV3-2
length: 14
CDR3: CASSQDTLNTEAFF

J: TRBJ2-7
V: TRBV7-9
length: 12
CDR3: CASSPGGPEQYF

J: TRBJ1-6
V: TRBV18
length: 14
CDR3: CASSPDSHNSPLHF

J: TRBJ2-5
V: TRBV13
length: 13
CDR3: CASSLRQGETQYF